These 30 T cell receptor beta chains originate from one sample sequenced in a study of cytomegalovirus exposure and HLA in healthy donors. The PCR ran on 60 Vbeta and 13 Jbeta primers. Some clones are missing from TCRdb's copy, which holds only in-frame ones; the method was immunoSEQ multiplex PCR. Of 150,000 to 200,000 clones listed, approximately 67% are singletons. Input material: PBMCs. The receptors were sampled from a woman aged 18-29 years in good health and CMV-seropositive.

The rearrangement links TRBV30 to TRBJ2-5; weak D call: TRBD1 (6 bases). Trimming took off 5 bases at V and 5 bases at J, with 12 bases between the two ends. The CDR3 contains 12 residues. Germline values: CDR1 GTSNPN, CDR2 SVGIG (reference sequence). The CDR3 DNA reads TGTGCCTGGGGTCCCCAGGGGGAGACCCAGTACTTC. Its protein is CAWGPQGETQYF.

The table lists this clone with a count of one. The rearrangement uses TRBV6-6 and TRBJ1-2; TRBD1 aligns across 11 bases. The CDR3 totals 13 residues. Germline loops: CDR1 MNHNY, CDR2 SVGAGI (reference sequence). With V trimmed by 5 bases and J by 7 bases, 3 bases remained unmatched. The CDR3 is CASSGGTGGGYTF. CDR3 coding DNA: TGTGCCAGCAGTGGTGGGACAGGGGGTGGCTACACCTTC.

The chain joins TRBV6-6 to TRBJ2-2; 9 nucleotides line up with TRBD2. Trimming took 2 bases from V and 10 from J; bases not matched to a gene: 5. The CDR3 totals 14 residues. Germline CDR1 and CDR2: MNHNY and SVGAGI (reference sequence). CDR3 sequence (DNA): TGTGCCAGCAGTTACGGCGGGGGGGCAAAGGAGCTGTTTTTT. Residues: CASSYGGGAKELFF.

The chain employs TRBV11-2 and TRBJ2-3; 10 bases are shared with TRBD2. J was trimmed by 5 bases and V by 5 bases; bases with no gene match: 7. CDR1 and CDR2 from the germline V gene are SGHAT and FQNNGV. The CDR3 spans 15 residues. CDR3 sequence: CASSLAAGGQDTQYF. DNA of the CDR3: TGTGCCAGCAGCCTTGCAGCGGGGGGGCAAGATACGCAGTATTTT.

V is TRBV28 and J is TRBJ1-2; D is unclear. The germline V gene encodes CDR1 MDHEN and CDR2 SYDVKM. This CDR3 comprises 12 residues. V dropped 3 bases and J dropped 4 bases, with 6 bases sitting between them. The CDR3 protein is CASSFNGYGYTF. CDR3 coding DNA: TGTGCCAGCAGTTTTAACGGCTATGGCTACACCTTC.

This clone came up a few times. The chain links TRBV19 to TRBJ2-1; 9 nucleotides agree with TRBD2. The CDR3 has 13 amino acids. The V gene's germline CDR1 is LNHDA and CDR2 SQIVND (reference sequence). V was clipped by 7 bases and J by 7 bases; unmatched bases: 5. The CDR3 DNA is TGTGCCAGTACGGGGCTAGCGGGGAATGAGCAGTTCTTC. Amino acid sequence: CASTGLAGNEQFF.

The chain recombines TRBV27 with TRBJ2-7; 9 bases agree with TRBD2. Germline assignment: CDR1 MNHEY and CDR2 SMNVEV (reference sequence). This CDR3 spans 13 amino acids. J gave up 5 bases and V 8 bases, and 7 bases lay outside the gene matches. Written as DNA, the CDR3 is TGTGCCAGCGGAAGCGGGAGGTCTCACGAGCAGTACTTC. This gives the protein CASGSGRSHEQYF.

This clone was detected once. DNA for the CDR3: TGTGCCACCAGCAGAGATTACTCCTCTGGAAACACCATATATTTT. This encodes CATSRDYSSGNTIYF. The genes are TRBV15 and TRBJ1-3; no clear D. In germline, CDR1 is LNHNV, CDR2 YYDKDF (reference sequence). CDR3 size: 15 residues. V lost 0 bases to trimming and J lost 0 bases, with 6 bases between them.

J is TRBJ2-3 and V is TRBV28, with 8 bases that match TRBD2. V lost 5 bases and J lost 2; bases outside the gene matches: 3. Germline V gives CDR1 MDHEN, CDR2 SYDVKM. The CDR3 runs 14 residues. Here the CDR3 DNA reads TGTGCCAGCAGTGTAGCGGGACTCACAGATACGCAGTATTTT. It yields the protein CASSVAGLTDTQYF.

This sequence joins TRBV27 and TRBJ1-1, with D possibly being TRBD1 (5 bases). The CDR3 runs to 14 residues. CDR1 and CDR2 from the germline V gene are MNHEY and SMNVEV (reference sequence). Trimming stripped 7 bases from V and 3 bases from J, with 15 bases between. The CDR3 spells CASKRAGEYTEAFF. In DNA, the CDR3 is TGTGCCAGCAAGAGAGCGGGGGAATACACTGAAGCTTTCTTT.

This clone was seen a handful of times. The CDR3 bases are TGTGCCAGCAGCCAGCAGGGGGCTTTAGGAGATACGCAGTATTTT. It is translated as CASSQQGALGDTQYF. The V gene is TRBV11-3, the J gene TRBJ2-3, with TRBD1 identical over 8 bases. Germline-derived CDR1 and CDR2 are SGHNT and YENEEA. Trimming cost V 5 bases and J 5 bases; bases outside gene matches: 9. CDR3 size: 15 residues.

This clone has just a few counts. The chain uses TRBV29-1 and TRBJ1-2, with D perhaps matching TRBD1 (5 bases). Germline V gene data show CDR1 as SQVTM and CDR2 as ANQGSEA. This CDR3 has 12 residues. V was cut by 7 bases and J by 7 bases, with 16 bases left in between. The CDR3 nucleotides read TGCAGCGCCCCTGGGGTGGGGGGTGGCTACACCTTC. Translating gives CSAPGVGGGYTF. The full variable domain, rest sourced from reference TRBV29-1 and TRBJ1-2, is SAVISQKPSRDICQRGTSLTIQCQVDSQVTMMFWYRQQPGQSLTLIATANQGSEATYESGFVIDKFPISRPNLTFSTLTVSNMSPEDSSIYLCSAPGVGGGYTFGSGTRLTVV.

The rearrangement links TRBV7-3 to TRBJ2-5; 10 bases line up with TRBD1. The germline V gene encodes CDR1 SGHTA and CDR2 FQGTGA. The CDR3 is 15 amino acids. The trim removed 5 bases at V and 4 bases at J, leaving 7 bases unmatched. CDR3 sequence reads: CASSSPDRGVETQYF. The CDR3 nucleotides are TGTGCCAGCAGCAGCCCGGACAGGGGGGTAGAGACCCAGTACTTC.

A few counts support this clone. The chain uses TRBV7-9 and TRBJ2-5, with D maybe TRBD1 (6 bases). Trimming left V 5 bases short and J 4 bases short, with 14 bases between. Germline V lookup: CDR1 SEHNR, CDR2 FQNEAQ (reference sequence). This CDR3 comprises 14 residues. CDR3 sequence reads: CASSNYLGGETQYF. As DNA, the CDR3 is TGTGCCAGCAGCAATTACTTAGGGGGAGAGACCCAGTACTTC.

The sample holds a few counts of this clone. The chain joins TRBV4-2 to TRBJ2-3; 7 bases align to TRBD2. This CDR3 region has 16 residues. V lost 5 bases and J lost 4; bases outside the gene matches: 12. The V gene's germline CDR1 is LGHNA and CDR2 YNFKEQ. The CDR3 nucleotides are TGTGCCAGCAGCTCAAGGCTGGGCGGGGGACCAGATACGCAGTATTTT. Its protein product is CASSSRLGGGPDTQYF.

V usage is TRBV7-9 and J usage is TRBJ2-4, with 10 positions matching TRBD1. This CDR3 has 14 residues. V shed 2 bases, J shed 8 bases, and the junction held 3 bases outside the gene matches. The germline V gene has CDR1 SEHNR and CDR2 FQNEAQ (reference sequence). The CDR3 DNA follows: TGTGCCAGCAGCTTACGGGACAGGGGCGACATTCAGTACTTC. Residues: CASSLRDRGDIQYF.

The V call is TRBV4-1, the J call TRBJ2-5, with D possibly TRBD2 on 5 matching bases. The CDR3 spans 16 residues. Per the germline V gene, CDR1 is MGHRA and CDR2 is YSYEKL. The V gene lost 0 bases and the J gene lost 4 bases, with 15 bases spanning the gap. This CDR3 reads CASSQERRGSRETQYF. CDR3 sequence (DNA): TGCGCCAGCAGCCAAGAGAGACGAGGGAGTAGAGAGACCCAGTACTTC.

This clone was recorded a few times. The CDR3 sequence: CASSMTGPLGSYGYTF. The CDR3 DNA sequence: TGTGCCAGTAGTATGACAGGACCTCTTGGGAGCTATGGCTACACCTTC. V gene TRBV19 combines with J gene TRBJ1-2; tentatively, D is TRBD1 (6 bases). V was cut by 3 bases and J by 4 bases, with 18 bases left in between. This CDR3 is built from 16 residues. Looked up from germline, CDR1 is LNHDA and CDR2 is SQIVND (reference sequence).

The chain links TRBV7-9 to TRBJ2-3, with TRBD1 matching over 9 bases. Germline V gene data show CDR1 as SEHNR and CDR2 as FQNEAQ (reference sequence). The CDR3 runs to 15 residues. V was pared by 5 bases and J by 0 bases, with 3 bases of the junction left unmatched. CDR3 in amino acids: CASSPQGASTDTQYF. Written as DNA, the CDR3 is TGTGCCAGCAGCCCACAGGGGGCGAGCACAGATACGCAGTATTTT.

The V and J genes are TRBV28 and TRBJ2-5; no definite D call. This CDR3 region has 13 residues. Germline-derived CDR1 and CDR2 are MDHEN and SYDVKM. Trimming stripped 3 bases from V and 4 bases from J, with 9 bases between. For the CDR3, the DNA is TGTGCCAGCAGTTTTCGTTTGTCAGAGACCCAGTACTTC. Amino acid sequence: CASSFRLSETQYF.

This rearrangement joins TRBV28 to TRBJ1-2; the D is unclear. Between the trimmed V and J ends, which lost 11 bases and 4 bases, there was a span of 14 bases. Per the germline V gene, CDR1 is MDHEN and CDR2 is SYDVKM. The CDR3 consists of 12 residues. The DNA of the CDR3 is TGTGCCGGAACTGGGAGCGGCTATGGCTACACCTTC. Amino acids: CAGTGSGYGYTF.

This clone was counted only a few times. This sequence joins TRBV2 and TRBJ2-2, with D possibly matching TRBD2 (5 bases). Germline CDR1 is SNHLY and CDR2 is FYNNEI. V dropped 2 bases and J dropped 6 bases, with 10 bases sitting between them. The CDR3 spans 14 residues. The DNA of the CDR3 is TGTGCCAGCAGTGAAAACCGGGGTGCCGGGGAGCTGTTTTTT. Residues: CASSENRGAGELFF.

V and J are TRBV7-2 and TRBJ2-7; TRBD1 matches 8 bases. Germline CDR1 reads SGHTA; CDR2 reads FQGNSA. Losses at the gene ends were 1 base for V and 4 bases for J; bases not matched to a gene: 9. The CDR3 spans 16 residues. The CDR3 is CASSLVSGGAEYEQYF. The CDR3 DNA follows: TGTGCCAGCAGCTTAGTTTCAGGGGGCGCGGAGTACGAGCAGTACTTC.

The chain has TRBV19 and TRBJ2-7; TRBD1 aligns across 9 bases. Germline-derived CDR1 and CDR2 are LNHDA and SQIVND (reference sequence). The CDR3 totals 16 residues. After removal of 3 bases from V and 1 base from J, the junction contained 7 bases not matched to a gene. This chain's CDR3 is CASSIGGTGLSYEQYF. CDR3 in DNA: TGTGCCAGTAGTATCGGAGGGACAGGGCTTTCCTACGAGCAGTACTTC.

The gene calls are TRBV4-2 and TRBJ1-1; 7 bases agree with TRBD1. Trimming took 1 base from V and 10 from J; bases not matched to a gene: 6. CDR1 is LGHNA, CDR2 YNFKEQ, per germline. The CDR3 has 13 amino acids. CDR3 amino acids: CASSQGTGLPAFF. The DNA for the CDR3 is TGTGCCAGCAGCCAAGGGACAGGACTTCCAGCTTTCTTT.

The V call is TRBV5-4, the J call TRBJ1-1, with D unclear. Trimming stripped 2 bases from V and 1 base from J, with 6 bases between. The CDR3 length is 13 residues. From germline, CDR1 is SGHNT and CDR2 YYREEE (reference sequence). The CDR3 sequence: CASSFGENTEAFF. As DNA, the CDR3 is TGTGCCAGCAGCTTTGGAGAGAACACTGAAGCTTTCTTT.

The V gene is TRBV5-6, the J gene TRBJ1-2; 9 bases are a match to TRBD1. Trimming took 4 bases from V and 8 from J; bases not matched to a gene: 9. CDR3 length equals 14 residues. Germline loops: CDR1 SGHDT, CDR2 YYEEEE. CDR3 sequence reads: CASSLDRGAGGYTF. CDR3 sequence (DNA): TGTGCCAGCAGCCTGGACAGGGGTGCTGGAGGCTACACCTTC. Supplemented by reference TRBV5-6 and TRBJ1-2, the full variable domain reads DAGVTQSPTHLIKTRGQQVTLRCSPKSGHDTVSWYQQALGQGPQFIFQYYEEEERQRGNFPDRFSGHQFPNYSSELNVNALLLGDSALYLCASSLDRGAGGYTFGSGTRLTVV.

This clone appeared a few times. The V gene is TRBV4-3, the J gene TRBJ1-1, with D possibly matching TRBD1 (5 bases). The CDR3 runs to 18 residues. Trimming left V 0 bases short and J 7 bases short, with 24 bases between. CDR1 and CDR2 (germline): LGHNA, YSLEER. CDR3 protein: CASSQDTRRAGGRDEAFF. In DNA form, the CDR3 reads TGCGCCAGCAGCCAAGATACTAGGAGGGCGGGGGGAAGGGATGAAGCTTTCTTT.

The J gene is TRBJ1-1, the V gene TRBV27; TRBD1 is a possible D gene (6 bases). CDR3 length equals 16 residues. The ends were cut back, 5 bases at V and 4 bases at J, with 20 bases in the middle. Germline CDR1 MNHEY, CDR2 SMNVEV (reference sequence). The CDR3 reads CASSITADPRGTEAFF. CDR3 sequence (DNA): TGTGCCAGCAGTATTACGGCAGACCCCAGGGGCACTGAAGCTTTCTTT.

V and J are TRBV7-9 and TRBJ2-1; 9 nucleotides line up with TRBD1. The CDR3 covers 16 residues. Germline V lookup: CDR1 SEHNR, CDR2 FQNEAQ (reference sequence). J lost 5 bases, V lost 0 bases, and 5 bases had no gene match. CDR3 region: CASSLALGQGNNEQFF. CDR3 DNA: TGTGCCAGCAGCTTAGCGCTGGGACAGGGAAACAATGAGCAGTTCTTC.